The clone carrying this T cell receptor (beta chain) appeared once. Its antigen is unidentified. An end of the junction differs from the germline gene, which may be a read error. The data stem from a study of T cell responses to AZD1222 COVID-19 vaccine. Study-wide points: An increase in Spike-specific TCR breadth and depth was observed after two AZD1222 doses.

Sequencing used immunoSEQ multiplex PCR; TCRdb keeps in-frame clones, though not all of them. Of approximately 150,000 clones listed, 80% to 95% were seen once; the top ten hold roughly 1.3%. Second-dose schedules of about 4 or about 12 weeks were combined. This CDR3 is built from 14 residues. Germline-derived CDR1 and CDR2 are SGHAT and FQNNGV. Sample: peripheral blood, taken 28 days after the second AZD1222 dose. The genes are TRBV11-2 and TRBJ1-2; D is perhaps TRBD1 (5 bases). This TCR was recovered from an adult who received the AZD1222 COVID-19 vaccine. The CDR3 DNA sequence: TGTGCCAGCACCTTAGCGGGACTCACCTATGGCTACACCTTC. Its translation: CASTLAGLTYGYTF.